This T cell receptor beta chain was sequenced for a study of T cells after yellow fever vaccination. Germline V CDR1 and CDR2: MNHEY, SVGAGI. The CDR3 contains 14 residues. The V and J ends lost 3 bases and 3 bases, in that order; junction bases with no gene match: 3. It was through 5'RACE template switching that TCR cDNA was made, with a universal primer site and UMIs added. TCRdb re-called the 5' RACE reads with MiXCR, one entry per CDR3 protein. The repertoire holds 450,000 to 650,000 distinct CDR3 sequences, with 21% as singletons. Points from the study as a whole: Any FACS-sorted repertoire could hold abundant clonotypes that contaminate it from the bulk population.

This clonotype was observed a handful of times. Its antigen is unidentified. This clonotype was sampled from a young man who received the YFV17D yellow fever vaccine. The chain carries TRBV6-5 and TRBJ2-3, with 7 bases aligning to TRBD2. Source: PBMCs, taken less than 25 days after the first yellow fever vaccination. CDR3 in amino acids: CASSYAGGTDTQYF. In nucleotides, the CDR3 is TGTGCCAGCAGTTATGCCGGGGGGACAGATACGCAGTATTTT.